Below, 27 T cell receptor beta chains from the same sample are listed, as sequenced in a study of identical twins. TCRdb reprocessed the 5' RACE reads with MiXCR, giving one entry per CDR3 protein. The data hold some 190,000 distinct CDR3 sequences, with 15% to 20% observed a single time. These data were also filed under a second study, of T cells expressing NK-cell markers.

The material sequenced was CD8+ T cells sorted from blood. All receptors come from a woman aged 18-29 years in good health.

This clonotype was observed once. The J gene is TRBJ2-1, the V gene TRBV12-5; tentatively, D is TRBD1 or TRBD2 (5 bases each). This CDR3 region has 15 residues. Germline CDR1 and CDR2: LGHNT and FRNRAP. V lost 2 bases to trimming and J lost 5 bases, with 13 bases between them. DNA of the CDR3: TGTGCTAGTGGTTTGCCCCTCGGGGCCGACAATGAGCAGTTCTTC. It codes for CASGLPLGADNEQFF.

This clonotype has more than one count but fewer than ten. The V and J genes are TRBV6-2 or TRBV6-3 and TRBJ2-5; the D is unclear. CDR3 length equals 15 residues. V was clipped by 5 bases and J by 3 bases, with 16 bases between them. Germline-derived CDR1 and CDR2 are MNHEY and SVGEGT. CDR3 nucleotides: TGTGCCAGCAGTAACCCCTTAGGTCGAGAAGAGACCCAGTACTTC. Translated, it gives CASSNPLGREETQYF.

The gene calls are TRBV13 and TRBJ2-7; 7 nucleotides agree with TRBD2. The V gene end was trimmed by 7 bases and the J gene end by 3 bases; junction bases not matched to a gene: 9. The length of the CDR3 is 14 residues. Germline CDR1 PRHDT, CDR2 FYEKMQ (reference sequence). The CDR3 region has the DNA TGTGCCAGCAACTTGGGGGGGATGGGCTACGAGCAGTACTTC. Protein sequence: CASNLGGMGYEQYF.

This clonotype was seen more than once but under ten times. The chain links TRBV6-2 or TRBV6-3 to TRBJ2-7, with 9 positions matching TRBD2. This CDR3 region has 13 residues. V shed 10 bases and J 0 bases; nucleotides not matched to a gene: 4. CDR1 and CDR2 (germline): MNHEY, SVGEGT. For the CDR3, the DNA is TGTGCCATCAGGACTAGCGTCTCCTACGAGCAGTACTTC. Amino acids: CAIRTSVSYEQYF.

The gene calls are TRBV7-9 and TRBJ2-2, with D tentatively TRBD2 (6 bases). CDR1 is SEHNR and CDR2 is FQNEAQ in the germline V gene (reference sequence). This CDR3 spans 15 amino acids. Deletions cut 2 bases from V and 10 bases from J, with 17 bases between. This chain's CDR3 is CASSLKEAGKEELFF. CDR3 in DNA: TGTGCCAGCAGCTTAAAGGAGGCGGGGAAAGAGGAGCTGTTTTTT.

This clonotype was seen a few times. The chain links TRBV6-6 to TRBJ2-1; D gene uncertain. The CDR3 sequence is 12 residues long. Germline V gene data show CDR1 as MNHNY and CDR2 as SVGAGI (reference sequence). V lost 2 bases, J lost 10 bases, and 9 bases lay in between. CDR3 sequence reads: CASSYASLEQFF. The CDR3 DNA reads TGTGCCAGCAGTTACGCGTCTCTCGAGCAGTTCTTC.

The sample holds a few counts of this clonotype. The chain recombines TRBV12-3 or TRBV12-4 with TRBJ2-5; no firm D call. This CDR3 has 13 amino acids. V was clipped by 7 bases and J by 5 bases, with 14 bases between them. The CDR3 sequence: CASTVRAGETQYF. The CDR3 DNA reads TGTGCCAGCACCGTTCGAGCCGGGGAGACCCAGTACTTC.

This clonotype appeared a few times. The J gene is TRBJ1-2, the V gene TRBV6-5; weak D call: TRBD1 (5 bases). CDR1 MNHEY and CDR2 SVGAGI come from the germline V gene. The CDR3 is made up of 15 amino acids. The V and J ends lost 1 base and 6 bases respectively, with 15 bases between them. The CDR3 region has the DNA TGTGCCAGCAGTTACTTCCAGGGAGGGACGGATGGCTACACCTTC. Translating gives CASSYFQGGTDGYTF.

This clonotype has only a few counts. This chain connects TRBV6-1 to TRBJ2-1; 11 bases align to TRBD2. The length of the CDR3 is 18 residues. CDR1 is MNHNS, CDR2 SASEGT, per germline. V was pared by 6 bases and J by 0 bases, with 10 bases of the junction left unmatched. CDR3 in amino acids: CASSPGLAEPRSYNEQFF. CDR3 bases: TGTGCCAGCAGCCCGGGACTAGCGGAGCCCCGCTCCTACAATGAGCAGTTCTTC.

This clonotype was counted between two and nine times. J is TRBJ2-7 and V is TRBV12-3 or TRBV12-4; 10 bases fit TRBD2. J was trimmed by 5 bases and V by 6 bases; bases with no gene match: 7. This CDR3 has 14 residues. Written as DNA, the CDR3 is TGTGCCAGCAGGGTAGCGGGAGGACTGGACGAGCAGTACTTC. It specifies CASRVAGGLDEQYF.

This clonotype has a handful of counts. The chain has TRBV12-1 and TRBJ2-1; no check of the table's D call, TRBD2, against the DNA was made. TRBV12-1 is a pseudogene. This CDR3 has 16 amino acids. In DNA form, the CDR3 reads TGTGCCAGCAGTCGTACGACTAGGGGTTTTTTCAATGAGCAGTTCTTC. Translating gives CASSRTTRGFFNEQFF.

CDR3 nucleotides: TGTGCCAGCAGTCCCGGAAACAGGGGGTCCTACGAGCAGTACTTC. Residues: CASSPGNRGSYEQYF. The gene calls are TRBV6-2 or TRBV6-3 and TRBJ2-7, with 8 bases fitting TRBD1. This CDR3 has 15 amino acids. The junction had 7 bases not matched to a gene; V was cut back by 5 bases and J by 1 base. Germline V gene data show CDR1 as MNHEY and CDR2 as SVGEGT.

V gene TRBV27 combines with J gene TRBJ2-2, with D perhaps matching TRBD1 (5 bases). The V and J ends lost 3 bases and 4 bases respectively, with 15 bases between them. The V gene's germline CDR1 is MNHEY and CDR2 SMNVEV (reference sequence). The CDR3 runs to 16 residues. CDR3 sequence (DNA): TGTGCCAGCAGTTTGCGGCAGGGAATATTCACCGGGGAGCTGTTTTTT. Encoded protein: CASSLRQGIFTGELFF.

The chain combines TRBV12-3 or TRBV12-4 with TRBJ2-1; 15 bases are shared with TRBD2. V lost 6 bases, J lost 10 bases, and 7 bases stayed unmatched. CDR3 length: 15 amino acids. CDR3 region: CASSGLAGGPREQFF. Here the CDR3 DNA reads TGTGCCAGCAGCGGACTAGCGGGGGGGCCTAGGGAGCAGTTCTTC.

The sample holds a few counts of this clonotype. The chain recombines TRBV9 with TRBJ1-1, with 7 bases aligning to TRBD1. Germline lookup yields CDR1 SGDLS and CDR2 YYNGEE. The CDR3 runs to 13 residues. The V and J ends lost 3 bases and 5 bases, in that order; junction bases with no gene match: 4. CDR3 protein: CASSATTGTEAFF. The CDR3 nucleotides are TGTGCCAGCAGCGCGACGACAGGGACTGAAGCTTTCTTT. The whole variable domain, remainder taken from reference TRBV9 and TRBJ1-1, is DSGVTQTPKHLITATGQRVTLRCSPRSGDLSVYWYQQSLDQGLQFLIQYYNGEERAKGNILERFSAQQFPDLHSELNLSSLELGDSALYFCASSATTGTEAFFGQGTRLTVV.

This chain joins TRBV6-1 and TRBJ2-7, with a weak D call TRBD1 (5 bases). This CDR3 has 15 residues. V lost 5 bases and J 0 bases, leaving 14 bases between the germline ends. Germline lookup yields CDR1 MNHNS and CDR2 SASEGT. CDR3 DNA sequence: TGTGCCAGCAGTCAGGGCCCGCGCAGCTCCTACGAGCAGTACTTC. Amino acids: CASSQGPRSSYEQYF.

This clonotype was observed a single time. The rearrangement uses TRBV6-2 or TRBV6-3 and TRBJ1-5, with D possibly TRBD1 on 5 matching bases. The length of the CDR3 is 17 residues. CDR1 and CDR2 (germline): MNHEY, SVGEGT. The ends were cut back, 5 bases at V and 0 bases at J, with 17 bases in the middle. The DNA for the CDR3 is TGTGCCAGCAGTCAATGGACGACAGAGAATAGCAATCAGCCCCAGCATTTT. As protein: CASSQWTTENSNQPQHF.

This clonotype was counted only a few times. J is TRBJ2-7 and V is TRBV11-3; 7 bases map to TRBD2. There are 15 residues in the CDR3. Trimming removed 5 bases from V and 5 bases from J; junction bases left unmatched: 12. Germline V lookup: CDR1 SGHNT, CDR2 YENEEA. The CDR3 coding sequence is TGTGCCAGCAGCCCCCAGGTAGGGAGGGTCAACGAGCAGTACTTC. It specifies CASSPQVGRVNEQYF.

The chain is built from TRBV4-3 and TRBJ2-1; D unresolved. Germline CDR1 is LGHNA and CDR2 is YSLEER. CDR3 length equals 15 residues. V gave up 4 bases and J gave up 3 bases, with 13 bases separating them. In DNA form, the CDR3 reads TGCGCCAGCAGCCGGCAGGATGCCTACTACAATGAGCAGTTCTTC. This codes for CASSRQDAYYNEQFF.

This clonotype was picked up a small number of times. The chain uses TRBV11-3 and TRBJ2-1, with D hard to call. The CDR3 covers 15 residues. The V and J ends lost 1 base and 5 bases respectively, with 12 bases between them. Germline CDR1 SGHNT, CDR2 YENEEA. The CDR3 DNA follows: TGTGCCAGCAGCTTAGGTTTAGGTCCGAACAATGAGCAGTTCTTC. This codes for CASSLGLGPNNEQFF.

The chain carries TRBV4-3 and TRBJ2-6, with D possibly being TRBD2 (6 bases). This CDR3 region has 16 residues. V shed 1 base and J shed 2 bases, with 9 bases lying between them. In germline, CDR1 is LGHNA, CDR2 YSLEER. The CDR3 bases are TGCGCCAGCAGCCAAGTAACGGGAGCTGGGGCCAACGTCCTGACTTTC. This gives the protein CASSQVTGAGANVLTF.

This clonotype was seen a few times. V and J are TRBV2 and TRBJ2-7; D not certain. Germline V gene lookup returns CDR1 SNHLY and CDR2 FYNNEI. V dropped 2 bases and J dropped 1 base, with 3 bases sitting between them. This CDR3 contains 12 residues. The CDR3 here is CASSERSYEQYF. The DNA for the CDR3 is TGTGCCAGCAGTGAAAGGTCCTACGAGCAGTACTTC.

V gene TRBV12-3 or TRBV12-4 combines with J gene TRBJ2-5; the match to TRBD2 covers 8 bases. V gave up 5 bases and J gave up 5 bases; unmatched junction bases: 10. This CDR3 is built from 15 residues. For the CDR3, the DNA is TGTGCCAGCAGTCCCGGGGGGGCCTATGGTGAGACCCAGTACTTC. It encodes CASSPGGAYGETQYF.

This clonotype occurred a few times. The chain couples TRBV29-1 to TRBJ1-2; D is undetermined. Trimming took 3 bases from V and 3 from J, leaving 11 bases between them. The CDR3 is made up of 13 amino acids. Germline CDR1 reads SQVTM; CDR2 reads ANQGSEA. The CDR3: CSVDRPTDYGYTF. The DNA of the CDR3 is TGCAGCGTTGATCGACCGACTGACTATGGCTACACCTTC.

The chain recombines TRBV5-6 with TRBJ2-7; D may match TRBD1 or TRBD2 (6 bases each). The CDR3 consists of 14 residues. The V gene's germline CDR1 is SGHDT and CDR2 YYEEEE. V lost 0 bases and J 7 bases, leaving 14 bases between the germline ends. CDR3 protein: CASSLGWGAGEQYF. DNA of the CDR3: TGTGCCAGCAGCTTGGGGTGGGGGGCCGGAGAGCAGTACTTC.

The table lists this clonotype with a few counts. The chain employs TRBV20-1 and TRBJ2-7; no firm D call. The CDR3 sequence is 11 residues long. The V gene lost 3 bases and the J gene lost 4 bases, with 7 bases spanning the gap. Germline V lookup: CDR1 DFQATT, CDR2 SNEGSKA (reference sequence). The CDR3 reads CSARFGYEQYF. The CDR3 bases are TGCAGTGCTAGGTTTGGATACGAGCAGTACTTC.

V gene TRBV20-1 combines with J gene TRBJ1-1; D call uncertain. Germline loops: CDR1 DFQATT, CDR2 SNEGSKA (reference sequence). The CDR3 totals 12 residues. Trimming shortened V by 6 bases and J by 0 bases, and 8 bases separated the two germline ends. The CDR3 bases are TGCAGTGCAACTAGTATGAACACTGAAGCTTTCTTT. Its protein product is CSATSMNTEAFF.